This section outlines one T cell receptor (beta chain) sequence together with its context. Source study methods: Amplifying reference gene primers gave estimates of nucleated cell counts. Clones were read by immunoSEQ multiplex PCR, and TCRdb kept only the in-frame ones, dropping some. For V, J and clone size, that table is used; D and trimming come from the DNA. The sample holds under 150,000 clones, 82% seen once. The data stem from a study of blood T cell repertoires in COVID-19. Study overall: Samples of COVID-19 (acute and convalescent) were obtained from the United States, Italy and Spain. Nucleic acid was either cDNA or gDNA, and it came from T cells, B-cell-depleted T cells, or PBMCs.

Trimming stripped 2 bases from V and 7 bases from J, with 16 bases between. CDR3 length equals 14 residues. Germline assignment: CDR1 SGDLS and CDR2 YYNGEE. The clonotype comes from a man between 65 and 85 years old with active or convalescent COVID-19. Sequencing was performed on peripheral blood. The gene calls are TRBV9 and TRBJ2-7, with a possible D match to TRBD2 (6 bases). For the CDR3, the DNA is TGTGCCAGCAGCGTCACCGGGAAGGCGGGGGAGCAGTACTTC. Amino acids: CASSVTGKAGEQYF.